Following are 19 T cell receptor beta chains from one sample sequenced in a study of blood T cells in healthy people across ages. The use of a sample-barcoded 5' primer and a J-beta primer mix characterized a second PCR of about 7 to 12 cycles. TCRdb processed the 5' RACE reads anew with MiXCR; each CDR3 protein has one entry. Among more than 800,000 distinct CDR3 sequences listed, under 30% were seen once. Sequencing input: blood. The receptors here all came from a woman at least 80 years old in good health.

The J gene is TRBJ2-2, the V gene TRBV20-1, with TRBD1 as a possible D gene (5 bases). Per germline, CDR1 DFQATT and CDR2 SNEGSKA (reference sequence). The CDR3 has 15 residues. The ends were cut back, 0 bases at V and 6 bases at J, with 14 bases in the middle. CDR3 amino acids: CSARDSGQESGELFF. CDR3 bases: TGCAGTGCTAGAGATTCAGGACAAGAATCCGGGGAGCTGTTTTTT.

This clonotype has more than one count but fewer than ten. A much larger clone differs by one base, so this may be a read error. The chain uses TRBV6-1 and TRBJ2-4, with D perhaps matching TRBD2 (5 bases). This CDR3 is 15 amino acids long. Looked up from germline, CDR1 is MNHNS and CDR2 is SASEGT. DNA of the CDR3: TGTGCCTGCAGTGAACTCGGAGGAGCCAAAAACATTCAGTACTTC. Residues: CACSELGGAKNIQYF.

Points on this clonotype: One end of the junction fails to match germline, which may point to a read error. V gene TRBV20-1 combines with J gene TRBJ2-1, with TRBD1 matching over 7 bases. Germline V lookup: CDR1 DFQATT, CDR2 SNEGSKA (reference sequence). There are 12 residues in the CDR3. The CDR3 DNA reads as TGCAGTGCTAGCGAGACAGGGAATGAGCGGTTCTTC. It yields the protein CSASETGNERFF.

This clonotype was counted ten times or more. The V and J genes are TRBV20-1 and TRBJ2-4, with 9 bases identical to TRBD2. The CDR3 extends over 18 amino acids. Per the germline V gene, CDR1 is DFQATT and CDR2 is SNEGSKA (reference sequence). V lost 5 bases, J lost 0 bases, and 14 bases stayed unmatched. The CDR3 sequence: CSAEPLGAGGLAKNIQYF. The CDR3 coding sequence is TGCAGTGCTGAACCCCTTGGAGCGGGGGGCCTAGCCAAAAACATTCAGTACTTC.

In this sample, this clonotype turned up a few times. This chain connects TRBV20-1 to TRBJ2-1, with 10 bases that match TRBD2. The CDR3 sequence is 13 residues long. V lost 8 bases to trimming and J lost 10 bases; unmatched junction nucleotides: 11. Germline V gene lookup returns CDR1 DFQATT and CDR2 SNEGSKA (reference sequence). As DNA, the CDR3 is TGCAGTCAACCGGGACTAGCGCACGGGGAGCAGTTCTTC. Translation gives CSQPGLAHGEQFF.

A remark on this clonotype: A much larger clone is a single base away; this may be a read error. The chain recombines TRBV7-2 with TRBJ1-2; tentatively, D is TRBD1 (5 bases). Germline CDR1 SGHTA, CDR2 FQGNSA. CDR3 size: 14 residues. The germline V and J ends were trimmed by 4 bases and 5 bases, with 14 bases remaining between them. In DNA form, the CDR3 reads TGTGCCAGCAGCTCGGTAGGGGCCGGTTATGGCTACACCTTC. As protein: CASSSVGAGYGYTF.

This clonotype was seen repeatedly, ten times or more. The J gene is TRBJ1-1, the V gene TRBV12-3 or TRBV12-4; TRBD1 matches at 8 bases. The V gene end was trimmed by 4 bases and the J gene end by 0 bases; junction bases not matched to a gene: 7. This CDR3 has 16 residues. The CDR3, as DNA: TGTGCCAGCAGTTCCGGGACAGGTGCTTTGAACACTGAAGCTTTCTTT. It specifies CASSSGTGALNTEAFF.

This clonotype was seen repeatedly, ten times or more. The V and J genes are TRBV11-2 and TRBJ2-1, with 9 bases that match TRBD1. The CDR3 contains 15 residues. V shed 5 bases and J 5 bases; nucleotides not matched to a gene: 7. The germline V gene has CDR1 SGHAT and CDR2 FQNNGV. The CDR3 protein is CASSLWDRDHNEQFF. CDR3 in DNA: TGTGCCAGCAGCCTATGGGACAGGGATCACAATGAGCAGTTCTTC.

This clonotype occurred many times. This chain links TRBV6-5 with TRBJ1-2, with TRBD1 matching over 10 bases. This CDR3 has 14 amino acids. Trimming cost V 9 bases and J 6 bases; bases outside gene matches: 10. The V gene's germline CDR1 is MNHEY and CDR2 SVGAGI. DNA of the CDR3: TGTGCCAGTGTCCCGGGACAGGGGTTTCATGGCTACACCTTC. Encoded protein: CASVPGQGFHGYTF.

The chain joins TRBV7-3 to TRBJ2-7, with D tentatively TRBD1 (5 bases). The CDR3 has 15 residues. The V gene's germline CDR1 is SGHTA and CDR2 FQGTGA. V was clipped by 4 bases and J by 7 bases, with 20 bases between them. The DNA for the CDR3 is TGTGCCAGCAGCTCAAGCCCGACAGCCTCGGCTGAGCAGTACTTC. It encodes CASSSSPTASAEQYF.

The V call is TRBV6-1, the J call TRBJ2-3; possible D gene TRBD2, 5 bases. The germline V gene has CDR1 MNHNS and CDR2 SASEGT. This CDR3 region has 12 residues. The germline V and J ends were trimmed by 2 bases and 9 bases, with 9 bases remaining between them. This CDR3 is CASSESGNTQYF. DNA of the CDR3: TGTGCCAGCAGTGAATCCGGGAACACGCAGTATTTT.

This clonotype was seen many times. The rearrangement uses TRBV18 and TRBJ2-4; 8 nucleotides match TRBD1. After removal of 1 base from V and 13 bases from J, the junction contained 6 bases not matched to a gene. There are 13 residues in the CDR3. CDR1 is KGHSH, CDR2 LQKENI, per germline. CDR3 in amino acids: CASSPRGQDEQYF. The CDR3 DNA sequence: TGTGCCAGCTCACCACGGGGACAGGATGAGCAGTACTTC.

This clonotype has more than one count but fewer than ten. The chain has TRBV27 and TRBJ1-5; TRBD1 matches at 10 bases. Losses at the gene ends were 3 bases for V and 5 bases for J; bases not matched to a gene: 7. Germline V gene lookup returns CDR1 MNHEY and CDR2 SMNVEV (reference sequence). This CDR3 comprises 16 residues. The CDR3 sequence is CASSLLGTGEDQPQHF. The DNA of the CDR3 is TGTGCCAGCAGTTTGCTTGGGACAGGGGAAGATCAGCCCCAGCATTTT.

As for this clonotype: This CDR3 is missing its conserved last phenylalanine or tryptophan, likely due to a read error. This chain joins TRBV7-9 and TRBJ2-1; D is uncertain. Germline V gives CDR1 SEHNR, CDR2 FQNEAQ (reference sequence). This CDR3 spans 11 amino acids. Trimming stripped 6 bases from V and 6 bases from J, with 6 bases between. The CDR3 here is CASSRGNEQFL. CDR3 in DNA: TGTGCCAGCAGTAGAGGCAATGAGCAGTTCCTC.

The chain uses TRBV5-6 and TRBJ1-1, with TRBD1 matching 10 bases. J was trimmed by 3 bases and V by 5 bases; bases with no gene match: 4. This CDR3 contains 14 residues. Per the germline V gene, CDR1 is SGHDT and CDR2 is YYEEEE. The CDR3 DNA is TGTGCCAGCAGGAGAGACAGGGGGCACACTGAAGCTTTCTTT. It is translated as CASRRDRGHTEAFF.

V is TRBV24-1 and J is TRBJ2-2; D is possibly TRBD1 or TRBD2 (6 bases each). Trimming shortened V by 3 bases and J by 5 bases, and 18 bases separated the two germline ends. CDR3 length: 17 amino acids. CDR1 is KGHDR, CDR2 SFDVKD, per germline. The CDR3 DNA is TGTGCCACCAGTGATCCCCACGGGGGCGCGAGAACCGGGGAGCTGTTTTTT. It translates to CATSDPHGGARTGELFF.

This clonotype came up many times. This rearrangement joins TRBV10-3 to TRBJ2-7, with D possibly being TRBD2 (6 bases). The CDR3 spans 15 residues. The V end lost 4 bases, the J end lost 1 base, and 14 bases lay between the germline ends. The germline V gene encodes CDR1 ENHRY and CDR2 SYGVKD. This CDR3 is CAISGGTLGSYEQYF. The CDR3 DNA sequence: TGTGCCATCAGTGGCGGGACCTTGGGATCCTACGAGCAGTACTTC.

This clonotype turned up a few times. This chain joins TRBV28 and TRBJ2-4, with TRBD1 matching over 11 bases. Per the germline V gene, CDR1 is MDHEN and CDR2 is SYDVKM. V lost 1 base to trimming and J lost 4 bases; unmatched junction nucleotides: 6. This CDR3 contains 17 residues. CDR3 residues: CASSLLGQGGIKNIQYF. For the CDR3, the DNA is TGTGCCAGCAGTTTATTGGGACAGGGGGGGATTAAAAACATTCAGTACTTC.

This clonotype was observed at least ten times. Written as DNA, the CDR3 is TGCGCCAGCACCGAGGGGGGTCCCAACGTCCTGACTTTC. It codes for CASTEGGPNVLTF. The rearrangement links TRBV5-1 to TRBJ2-6; either TRBD1 or TRBD2 may supply D (6 bases each). The V and J ends lost 6 bases and 8 bases respectively, with 12 bases between them. The CDR3 sequence is 13 residues long. Germline CDR1 is SGHRS and CDR2 is YFSETQ.